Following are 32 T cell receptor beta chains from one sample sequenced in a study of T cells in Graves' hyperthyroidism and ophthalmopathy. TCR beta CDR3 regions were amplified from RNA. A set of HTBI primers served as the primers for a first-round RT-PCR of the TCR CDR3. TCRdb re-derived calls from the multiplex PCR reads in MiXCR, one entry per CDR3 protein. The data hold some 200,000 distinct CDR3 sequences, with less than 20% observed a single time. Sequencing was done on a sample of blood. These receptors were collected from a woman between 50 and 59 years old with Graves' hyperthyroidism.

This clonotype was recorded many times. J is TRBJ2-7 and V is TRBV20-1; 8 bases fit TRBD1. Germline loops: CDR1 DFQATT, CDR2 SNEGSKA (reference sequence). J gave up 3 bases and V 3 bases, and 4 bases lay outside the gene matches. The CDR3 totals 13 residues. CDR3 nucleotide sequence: TGCAGTGCTAGGACTACAGGGGGCTACGAGCAGTACTTC. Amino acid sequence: CSARTTGGYEQYF.

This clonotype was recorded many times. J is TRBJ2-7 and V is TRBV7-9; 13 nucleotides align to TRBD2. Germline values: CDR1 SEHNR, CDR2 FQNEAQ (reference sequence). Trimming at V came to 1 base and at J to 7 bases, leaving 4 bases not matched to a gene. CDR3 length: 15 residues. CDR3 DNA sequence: TGTGCCAGCAGCTTAGGGACTAGCGGGAGTTGGGAGCAGTACTTC. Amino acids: CASSLGTSGSWEQYF.

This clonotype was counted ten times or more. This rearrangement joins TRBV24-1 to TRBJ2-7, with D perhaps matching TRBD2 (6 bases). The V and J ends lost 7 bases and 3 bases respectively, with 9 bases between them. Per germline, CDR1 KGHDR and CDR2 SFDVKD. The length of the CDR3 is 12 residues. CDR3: CATSVGGYEQYF. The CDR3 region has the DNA TGTGCCACCAGCGTCGGGGGCTACGAGCAGTACTTC.

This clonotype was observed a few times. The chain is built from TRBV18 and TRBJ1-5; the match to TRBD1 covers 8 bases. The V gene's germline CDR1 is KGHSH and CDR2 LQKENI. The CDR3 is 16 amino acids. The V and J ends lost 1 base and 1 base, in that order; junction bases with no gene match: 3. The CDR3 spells CASSPLDRASNQPQHF. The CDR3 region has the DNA TGTGCCAGCTCACCACTGGACAGGGCGAGCAATCAGCCCCAGCATTTT.

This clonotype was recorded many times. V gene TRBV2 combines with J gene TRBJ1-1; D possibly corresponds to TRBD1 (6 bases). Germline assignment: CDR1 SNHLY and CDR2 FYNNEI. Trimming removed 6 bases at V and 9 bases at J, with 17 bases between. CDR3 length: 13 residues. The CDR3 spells CASSPEDSGKAFF. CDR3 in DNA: TGTGCCAGCAGCCCCGAGGACAGCGGGAAAGCTTTCTTT.

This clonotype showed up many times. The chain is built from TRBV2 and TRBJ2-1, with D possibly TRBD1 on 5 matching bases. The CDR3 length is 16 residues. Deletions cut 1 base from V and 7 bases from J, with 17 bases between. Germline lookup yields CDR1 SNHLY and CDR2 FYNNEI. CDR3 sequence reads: CASSEGTSSVLNEQFF. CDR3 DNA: TGTGCCAGCAGTGAAGGGACAAGTTCGGTTCTGAATGAGCAGTTCTTC.

The CDR3 loop reads CASRRITDTQYF. CDR3 coding DNA: TGTGCCAGCCGAAGGATCACAGATACGCAGTATTTT. The chain joins TRBV7-2 to TRBJ2-3; D is undetermined. CDR3 length equals 12 residues. Germline V gene data show CDR1 as SGHTA and CDR2 as FQGNSA. V shed 8 bases and J shed 2 bases, with 8 bases lying between them.

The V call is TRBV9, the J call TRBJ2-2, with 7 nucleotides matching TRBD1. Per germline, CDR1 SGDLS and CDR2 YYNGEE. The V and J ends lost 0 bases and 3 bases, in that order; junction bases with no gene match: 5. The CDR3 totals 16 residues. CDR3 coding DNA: TGTGCCAGCAGCGTAGACAGGGGAGTGGACACCGGGGAGCTGTTTTTT. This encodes CASSVDRGVDTGELFF.

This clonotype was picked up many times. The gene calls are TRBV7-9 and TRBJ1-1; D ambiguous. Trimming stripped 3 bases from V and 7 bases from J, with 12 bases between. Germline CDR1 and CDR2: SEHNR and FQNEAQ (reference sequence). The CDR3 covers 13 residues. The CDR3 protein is CASSFPDMNEAFF. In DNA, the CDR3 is TGTGCCAGCAGCTTCCCTGACATGAATGAAGCTTTCTTT.

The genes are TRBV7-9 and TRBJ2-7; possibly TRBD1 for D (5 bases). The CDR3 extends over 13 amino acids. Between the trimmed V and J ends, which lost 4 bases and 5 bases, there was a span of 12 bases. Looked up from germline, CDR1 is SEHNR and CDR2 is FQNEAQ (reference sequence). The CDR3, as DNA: TGTGCCAGCAGCTCCCAGGGCCTCGACGAGCAGTACTTC. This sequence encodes CASSSQGLDEQYF.

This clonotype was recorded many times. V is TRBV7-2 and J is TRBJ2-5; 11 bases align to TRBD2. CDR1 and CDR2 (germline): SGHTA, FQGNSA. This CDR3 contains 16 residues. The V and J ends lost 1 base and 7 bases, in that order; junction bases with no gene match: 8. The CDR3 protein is CASSLVRLAGGGTQYF. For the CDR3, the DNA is TGTGCCAGCAGCTTAGTGCGGCTAGCGGGGGGTGGGACCCAGTACTTC. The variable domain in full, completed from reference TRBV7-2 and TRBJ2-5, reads GAGVSQSPSNKVTEKGKDVELRCDPISGHTALYWYRQSLGQGLEFLIYFQGNSAPDKSGLPSDRFSAERTGGSVSTLTIQRTQQEDSAVYLCASSLVRLAGGGTQYFGPGTRLLVL.

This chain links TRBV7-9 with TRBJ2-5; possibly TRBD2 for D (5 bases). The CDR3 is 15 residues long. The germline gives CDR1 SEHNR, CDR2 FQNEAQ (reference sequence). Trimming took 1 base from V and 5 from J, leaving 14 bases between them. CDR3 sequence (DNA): TGTGCCAGCAGCTTAGAGGTGGGAGCAGGCGAGACCCAGTACTTC. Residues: CASSLEVGAGETQYF. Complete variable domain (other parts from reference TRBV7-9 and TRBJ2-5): DTGVSQNPRHKITKRGQNVTFRCDPISEHNRLYWYRQTLGQGPEFLTYFQNEAQLEKSRLLSDRFSAERPKGSFSTLEIQRTEQGDSAMYLCASSLEVGAGETQYFGPGTRLLVL.

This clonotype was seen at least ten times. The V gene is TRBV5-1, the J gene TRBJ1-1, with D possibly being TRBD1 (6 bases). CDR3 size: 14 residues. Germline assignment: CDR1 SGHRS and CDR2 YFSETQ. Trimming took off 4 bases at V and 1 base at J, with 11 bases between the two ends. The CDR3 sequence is CASSADRRNTEAFF. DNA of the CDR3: TGCGCCAGCAGCGCCGACAGGCGGAACACTGAAGCTTTCTTT. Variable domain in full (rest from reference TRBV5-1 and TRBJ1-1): KAGVTQTPRYLIKTRGQQVTLSCSPISGHRSVSWYQQTPGQGLQFLFEYFSETQRNKGNFPGRFSGRQFSNSRSEMNVSTLELGDSALYLCASSADRRNTEAFFGQGTRLTVV.

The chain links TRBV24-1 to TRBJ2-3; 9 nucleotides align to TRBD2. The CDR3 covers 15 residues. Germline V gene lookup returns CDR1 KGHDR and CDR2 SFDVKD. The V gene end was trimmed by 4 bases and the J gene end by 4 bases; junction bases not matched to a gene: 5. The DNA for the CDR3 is TGTGCCACCAGTGACTCGCGGGAGGGCGCAGATACGCAGTATTTT. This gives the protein CATSDSREGADTQYF.

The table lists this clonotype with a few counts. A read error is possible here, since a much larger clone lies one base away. The CDR3 protein is CASSLQGAGNERFF. The CDR3 DNA is TGTGCCAGCAGCTTGCAGGGGGCCGGCAATGAGCGGTTCTTC. V usage is TRBV11-2 and J usage is TRBJ2-1, with TRBD1 identical over 8 bases. Germline CDR1 reads SGHAT; CDR2 reads FQNNGV. This CDR3 comprises 14 residues.

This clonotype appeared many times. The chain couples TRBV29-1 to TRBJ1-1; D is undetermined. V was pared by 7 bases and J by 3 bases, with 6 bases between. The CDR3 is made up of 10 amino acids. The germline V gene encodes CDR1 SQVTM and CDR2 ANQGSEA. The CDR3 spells CSAGDTEAFF. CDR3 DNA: TGCAGCGCCGGGGACACTGAAGCTTTCTTT.

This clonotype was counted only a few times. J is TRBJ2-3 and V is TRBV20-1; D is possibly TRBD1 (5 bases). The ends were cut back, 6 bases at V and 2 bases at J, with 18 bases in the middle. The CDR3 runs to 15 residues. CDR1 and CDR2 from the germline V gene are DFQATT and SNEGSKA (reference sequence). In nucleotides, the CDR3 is TGCAGTGCCCTACCGACCAAGGGGTTCACAGATACGCAGTATTTT. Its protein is CSALPTKGFTDTQYF.

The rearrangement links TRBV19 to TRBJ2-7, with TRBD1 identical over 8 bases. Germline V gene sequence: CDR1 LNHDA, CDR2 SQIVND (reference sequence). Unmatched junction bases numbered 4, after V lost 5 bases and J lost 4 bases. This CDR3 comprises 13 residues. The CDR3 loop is CASSRGQEYEQYF. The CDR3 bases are TGTGCCAGTAGTCGGGGACAGGAATACGAGCAGTACTTC.

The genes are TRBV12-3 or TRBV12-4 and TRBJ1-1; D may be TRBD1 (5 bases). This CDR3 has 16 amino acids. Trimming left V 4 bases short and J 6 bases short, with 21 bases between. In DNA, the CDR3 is TGTGCCAGCAGTTCCCCACCGGGACGGCGTATTCCTGAAGCTTTCTTT. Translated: CASSSPPGRRIPEAFF.

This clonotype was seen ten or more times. CDR3 in amino acids: CATSEPGLAGMETQYF. The CDR3 nucleotides read TGTGCCACCAGTGAGCCTGGACTAGCGGGAATGGAGACCCAGTACTTC. This chain uses TRBV24-1 with TRBJ2-5; 12 bases align to TRBD2. The CDR3 loop spans 16 amino acids. CDR1 KGHDR and CDR2 SFDVKD come from the germline V gene. Trimming took 4 bases from V and 5 from J; bases not matched to a gene: 7.

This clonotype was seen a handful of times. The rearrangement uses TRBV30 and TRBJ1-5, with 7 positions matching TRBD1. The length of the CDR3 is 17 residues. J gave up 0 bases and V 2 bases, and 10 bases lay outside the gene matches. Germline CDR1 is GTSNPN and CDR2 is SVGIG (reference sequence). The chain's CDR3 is CAWSPASDRVSNQPQHF. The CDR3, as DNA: TGTGCCTGGAGTCCCGCATCCGACAGGGTTAGCAATCAGCCCCAGCATTTT.

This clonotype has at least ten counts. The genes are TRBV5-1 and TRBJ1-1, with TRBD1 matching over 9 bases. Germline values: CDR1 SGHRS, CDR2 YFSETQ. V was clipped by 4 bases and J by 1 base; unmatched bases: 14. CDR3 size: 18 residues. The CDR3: CASSPIPGQGLGNTEAFF. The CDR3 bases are TGCGCCAGCAGCCCCATCCCGGGACAGGGTTTGGGGAACACTGAAGCTTTCTTT.

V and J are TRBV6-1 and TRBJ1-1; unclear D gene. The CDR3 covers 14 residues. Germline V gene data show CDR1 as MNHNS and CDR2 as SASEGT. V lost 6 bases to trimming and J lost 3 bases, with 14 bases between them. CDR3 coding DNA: TGTGCCAGCAGGATTAGGGCGCGGGACACTGAAGCTTTCTTT. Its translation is CASRIRARDTEAFF.

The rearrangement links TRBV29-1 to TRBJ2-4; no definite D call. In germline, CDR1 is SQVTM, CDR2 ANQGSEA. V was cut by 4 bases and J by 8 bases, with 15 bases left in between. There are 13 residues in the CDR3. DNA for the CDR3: TGCAGCGTTGTGGTGGACGTGGGTGACATTCAGTACTTC. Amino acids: CSVVVDVGDIQYF.

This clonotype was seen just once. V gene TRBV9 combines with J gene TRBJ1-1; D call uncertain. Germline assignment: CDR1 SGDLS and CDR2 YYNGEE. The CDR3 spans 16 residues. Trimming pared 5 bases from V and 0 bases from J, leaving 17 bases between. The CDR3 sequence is CASSDSATAMNTEAFF. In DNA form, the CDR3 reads TGTGCCAGCAGTGATTCGGCTACGGCTATGAACACTGAAGCTTTCTTT.

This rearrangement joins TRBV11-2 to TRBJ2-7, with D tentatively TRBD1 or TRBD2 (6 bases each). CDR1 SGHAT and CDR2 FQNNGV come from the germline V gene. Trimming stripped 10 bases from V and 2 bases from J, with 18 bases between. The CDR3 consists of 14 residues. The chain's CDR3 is CATIGGLGTYEQYF. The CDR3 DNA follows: TGTGCCACCATAGGGGGGTTAGGGACCTACGAGCAGTACTTC.

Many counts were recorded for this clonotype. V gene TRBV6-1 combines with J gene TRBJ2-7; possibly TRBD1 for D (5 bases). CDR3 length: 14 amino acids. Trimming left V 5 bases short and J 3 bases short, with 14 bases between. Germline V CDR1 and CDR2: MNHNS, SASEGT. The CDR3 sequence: CASSRGQEDYEQYF. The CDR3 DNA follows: TGTGCCAGCAGTCGCGGACAAGAGGACTACGAGCAGTACTTC.

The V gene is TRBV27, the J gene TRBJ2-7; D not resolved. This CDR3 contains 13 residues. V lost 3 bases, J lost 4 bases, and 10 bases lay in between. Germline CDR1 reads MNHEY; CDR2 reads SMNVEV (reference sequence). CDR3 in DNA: TGTGCCAGCAGTTTTACAGAAAATTACGAGCAGTACTTC. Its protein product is CASSFTENYEQYF.

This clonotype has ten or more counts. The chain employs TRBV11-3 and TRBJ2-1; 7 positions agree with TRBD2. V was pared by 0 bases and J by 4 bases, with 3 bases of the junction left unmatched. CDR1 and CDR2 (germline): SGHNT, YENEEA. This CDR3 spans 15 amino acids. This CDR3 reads CASSLDWRGYNEQFF. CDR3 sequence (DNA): TGTGCCAGCAGCTTAGATTGGCGGGGGTACAATGAGCAGTTCTTC.

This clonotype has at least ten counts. The CDR3 protein is CASTGSVPDGYTF. DNA of the CDR3: TGTGCCAGCACCGGATCCGTTCCGGATGGCTACACCTTC. The J gene is TRBJ1-2, the V gene TRBV12-3 or TRBV12-4; D uncertain. This CDR3 is 13 amino acids long. V lost 7 bases to trimming and J lost 6 bases, with 15 bases between them.

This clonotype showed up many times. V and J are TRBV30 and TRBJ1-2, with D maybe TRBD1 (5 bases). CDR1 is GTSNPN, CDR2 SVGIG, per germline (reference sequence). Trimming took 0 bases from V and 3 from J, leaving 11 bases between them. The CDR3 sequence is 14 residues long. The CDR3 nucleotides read TGTGCCTGGAGTGTACCAGGGATGGACTATGGCTACACCTTC. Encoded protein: CAWSVPGMDYGYTF.

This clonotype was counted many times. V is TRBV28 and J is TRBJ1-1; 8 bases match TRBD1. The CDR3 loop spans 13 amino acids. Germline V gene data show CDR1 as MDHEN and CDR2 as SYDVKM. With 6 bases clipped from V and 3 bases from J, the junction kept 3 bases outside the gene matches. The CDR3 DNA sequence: TGTGCCAGCAGCAGGGGGCTGTACACTGAAGCTTTCTTT. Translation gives CASSRGLYTEAFF.